This record concerns one T cell receptor (beta chain) sequence. Its antigen is as yet unknown. These data originate in a study of T cell responses to AZD1222 COVID-19 vaccine. The study, taken as a whole, reports: Repertoire sampling occurred only after the peak T cell response.

Using immunoSEQ multiplex PCR, the repertoire was profiled, and TCRdb retains in-frame clones only, with some absent. The data show 90,000 to 130,000 clones, 88% seen once. Sequencing was performed on peripheral blood, taken on day 0 of AZD1222 vaccination. The TCR originated in an adult in good health.

The CDR3 nucleotides read TGTGCCAGCAGTGAATTTAGAGGGCGGGCTGAGCAGTTCTTC. It translates to CASSEFRGRAEQFF. V usage is TRBV6-1 and J usage is TRBJ2-1, with D possibly matching TRBD2 (5 bases). Trimming left V 2 bases short and J 9 bases short, with 14 bases between. This CDR3 is built from 14 residues. The germline V gene has CDR1 MNHNS and CDR2 SASEGT.